The rows below give T cell receptor beta chains drawn from one sample of a study of response to subunit inactivated influenza vaccine. One entry per CDR3 protein, called by TCRdb with MiXCR from the RT-PCR reads. The sample consists of roughly 760,000 distinct CDR3 sequences, 21% of them appearing once. This specimen consisted of PBMCs from blood, obtained about 5 days after vaccination. All receptors derive from a man aged 50-60 years who received an inactivated influenza vaccine. The CDR3 runs from the conserved cysteine through the conserved F or W. The D gene is left open where the match is weak. Expanded clones get a size class; other rows say once, few or many, or leave the size out.

CDR3 length	J gene	D gene	V gene	clone size	CDR3 DNA	CDR3 protein
15	TRBJ2-3	-	TRBV25-1	-	TGTGCCAGCAGTGAATCTCGGGGAAAAACAGATACGCAGTATTTT	CASSESRGKTDTQYF
16	TRBJ2-1	TRBD1	TRBV7-9	few	TGTGCCAGCAGCTCCCTGACAGGGAGCCGGTCAAATGAGCAGTTCTTC	CASSSLTGSRSNEQFF
11	TRBJ2-7	TRBD1	TRBV29-1	few	TGCAGCGTTGCTCAGGGGGAAGAGCAGTACTTC	CSVAQGEEQYF
14	TRBJ2-5	-	TRBV7-7	-	TGTGCCAGCAGCCCTCATGGGGGAGAGGAGACCCAGTACTTC	CASSPHGGEETQYF
15	TRBJ1-2	-	TRBV5-4	-	TGTGCCAGCAGCTTGCTGGGCGATTCGGGCTATGGCTACACCTTC	CASSLLGDSGYGYTF
14	TRBJ2-7	-	TRBV4-1	-	TGCGCCAGCAGCGCTCCGGGGGGCGTGTACGAGCAGTACTTC	CASSAPGGVYEQYF
14	TRBJ1-2	-	TRBV20-1	-	TGCAGTGCCGCAGAAAACATGGTCAACTATGGCTACACCTTC	CSAAENMVNYGYTF
15	TRBJ1-5	-	TRBV12-3/TRBV12-4	-	TGTGCCAGCAACCGGGGGGGGCTTGGCAATCAGCCCCAGCATTTT	CASNRGGLGNQPQHF
15	TRBJ1-2	-	TRBV4-1	-	TGCGCCAGCAGCCAAGATCTGGGCAGAAACTATGGCTACACCTTC	CASSQDLGRNYGYTF
15	TRBJ1-1	-	TRBV5-4	few	TGTGCCAGCAATGCCCCGTCGGGGATGAACACTGAAGCTTTCTTT	CASNAPSGMNTEAFF
14	TRBJ2-3	-	TRBV7-2	-	TGTGCCAGCAGCTTAGCGAAAGGGACAGATACGCAGTATTTT	CASSLAKGTDTQYF
14	TRBJ2-7	TRBD1	TRBV7-2	-	TGTGCCAGCAGCTTAGACAGGGCAGGGGGTGAGCAGTACTTC	CASSLDRAGGEQYF
16	TRBJ1-2	-	TRBV20-1	-	TGCAGTGCTAGAGATCCTAGGGGCGCGGCTGGCTATGGCTACACCTTC	CSARDPRGAAGYGYTF